Sequencing of this T cell receptor beta chain was carried out in a study of Tregs in tolerant kidney transplant recipients. Notes on the study in general: The most relevant donor-specific Treg TCRbeta repertoire apparently came from expansion with activated donor B cells. Biological reproducibility was not directly addressed, but technical replication error appeared minimal.

Regarding this clone: Its antigen is as yet unknown.

Assay: immunoSEQ multiplex PCR; the TCRdb copy retains only in-frame clones and omits some. The sample lists 100,000 to 150,000 clones; roughly 92% were seen once. The CDR3 covers 13 residues. CDR1 SGHNT and CDR2 YENEEA come from the germline V gene. The ends were cut back, 1 base at V and 8 bases at J, with 10 bases in the middle. Sequencing was performed on CD4+ T cells from blood. This TCR derives from a human donor in good health. The chain has TRBV11-3 and TRBJ2-3; D ambiguous. CDR3 region: CASSLGPSRTQYF. The CDR3 DNA reads TGTGCCAGCAGCTTAGGGCCCTCGCGTACGCAGTATTTT.